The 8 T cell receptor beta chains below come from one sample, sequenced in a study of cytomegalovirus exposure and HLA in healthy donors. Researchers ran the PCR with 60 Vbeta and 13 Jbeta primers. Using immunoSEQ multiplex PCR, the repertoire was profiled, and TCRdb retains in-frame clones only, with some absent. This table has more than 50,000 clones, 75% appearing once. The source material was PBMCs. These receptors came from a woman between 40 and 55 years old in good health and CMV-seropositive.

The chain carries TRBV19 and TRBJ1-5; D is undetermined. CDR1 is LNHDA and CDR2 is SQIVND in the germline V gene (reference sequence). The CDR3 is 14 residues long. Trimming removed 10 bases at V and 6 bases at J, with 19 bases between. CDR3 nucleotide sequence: TGTGCCACCACTTCCCAGGCCGCACGTCAGCCCCAGCATTTT. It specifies CATTSQAARQPQHF.

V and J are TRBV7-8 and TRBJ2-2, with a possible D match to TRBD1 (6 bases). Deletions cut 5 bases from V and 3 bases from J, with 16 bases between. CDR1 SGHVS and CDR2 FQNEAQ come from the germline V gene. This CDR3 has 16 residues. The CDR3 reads CASSPQGQTDTGELFF. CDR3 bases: TGTGCCAGCAGCCCACAGGGTCAGACAGACACCGGGGAGCTGTTTTTT.

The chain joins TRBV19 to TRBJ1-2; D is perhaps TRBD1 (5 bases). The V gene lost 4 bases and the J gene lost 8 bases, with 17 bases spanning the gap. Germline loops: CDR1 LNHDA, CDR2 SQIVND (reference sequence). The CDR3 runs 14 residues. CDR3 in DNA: TGTGCCAGTAGTACCGACAGCTCAAGGTGGGGCTACACCTTC. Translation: CASSTDSSRWGYTF.

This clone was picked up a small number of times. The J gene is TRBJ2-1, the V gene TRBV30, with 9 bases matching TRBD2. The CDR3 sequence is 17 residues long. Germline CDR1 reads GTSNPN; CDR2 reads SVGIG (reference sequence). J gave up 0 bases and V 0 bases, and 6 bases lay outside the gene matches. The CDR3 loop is CAWSVLAGHISYNEQFF. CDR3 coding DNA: TGTGCCTGGAGTGTACTAGCGGGCCATATCTCCTACAATGAGCAGTTCTTC.

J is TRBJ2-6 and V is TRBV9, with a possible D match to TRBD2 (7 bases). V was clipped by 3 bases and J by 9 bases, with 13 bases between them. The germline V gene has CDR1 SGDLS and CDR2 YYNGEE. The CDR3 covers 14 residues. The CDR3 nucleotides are TGTGCCAGCAGCGGGGGGGGGCAGAGCAACGTCCTGACTTTC. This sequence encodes CASSGGGQSNVLTF.

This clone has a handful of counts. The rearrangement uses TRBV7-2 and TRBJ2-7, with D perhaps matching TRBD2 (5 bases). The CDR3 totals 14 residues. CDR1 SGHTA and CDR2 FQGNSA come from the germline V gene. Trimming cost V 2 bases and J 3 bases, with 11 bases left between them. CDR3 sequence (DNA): TGTGCCAGCAGCTTAAATGAGGGTCGCTACGAGCAGTACTTC. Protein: CASSLNEGRYEQYF.

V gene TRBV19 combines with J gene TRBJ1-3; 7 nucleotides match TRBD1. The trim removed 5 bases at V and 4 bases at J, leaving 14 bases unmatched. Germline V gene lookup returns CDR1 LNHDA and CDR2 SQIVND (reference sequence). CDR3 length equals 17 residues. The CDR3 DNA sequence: TGTGCCAGTAGTCTCAACCCTCGACAGGGCCCAGGAAACACCATATATTTT. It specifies CASSLNPRQGPGNTIYF.

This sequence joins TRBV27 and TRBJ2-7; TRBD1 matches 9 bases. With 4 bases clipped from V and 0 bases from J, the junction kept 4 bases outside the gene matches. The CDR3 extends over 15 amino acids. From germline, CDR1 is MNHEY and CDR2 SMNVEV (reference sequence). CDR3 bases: TGTGCCAGCAGTTCGGGACAGGGCCTCTCCTACGAGCAGTACTTC. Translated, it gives CASSSGQGLSYEQYF.